This T cell receptor (beta chain) is from a study of molecular identifiers for immune sequencing clone quantification. TCRdb reprocessed the PCR reads with MiXCR, giving one entry per CDR3 protein. The sample yields around 470,000 distinct CDR3 sequences, 25% seen once. Trimming left V 3 bases short and J 2 bases short, with 12 bases between. There are 15 residues in the CDR3. The sample holds many counts of this clonotype. The TCR originated in a human donor in good health. Some libraries in this study had Jurkat cell RNA spiked in. The rearrangement joins TRBV12-3 or TRBV12-4 to TRBJ2-3, with D maybe TRBD2 (6 bases). The specimen sequenced was naive CD8+ T cells from blood, with Jurkat cell RNA spiked in. The subset: FACS-sorted CD8+CD4-CCR7+CD45RA+ naive T cells. The CDR3 reads CASSFPQLATDTQYF. Written as DNA, the CDR3 is TGTGCCAGCAGTTTTCCACAACTAGCCACAGATACGCAGTATTTT.